This is a list of T cell receptor beta chains from one sample in a study of blood T cell repertoires in COVID-19. Sequencing was performed with immunoSEQ multiplex PCR; in TCRdb, only in-frame clones are kept and a portion is missing. The sample comprises 63,000 or so clones, around 80% of which are singletons, and about 9.1% rests with the top ten. Sequenced: peripheral blood. All receptors derive from a human donor in a cohort sampled during active COVID-19. Both conserved end residues are part of each CDR3. Fields, in order: clone size, CDR3 length, D gene, V gene, J gene, CDR3 protein, CDR3 DNA. D genes are given only for firm matches. For some rows the clone size is stated as once, few or many, or as a class when expanded; others skip it.

.	14	TRBD1	TRBV19	TRBJ2-3	CASSIGTGDYTQYF	TGTGCCAGTAGTATCGGGACAGGGGATTATACGCAGTATTTT
few	15	.	TRBV28	TRBJ1-6	CASSLPGSGNSPLHF	TGTGCCAGCAGTTTACCCGGTTCGGGGAATTCACCCCTCCACTTT
once	12	.	TRBV6-5	TRBJ1-2	CASSYGGHGYTF	TGTGCCAGCAGTTACGGTGGCCATGGCTACACCTTC
.	15	TRBD1	TRBV4-3	TRBJ2-1	CASSQEGQGHNEQFF	TGCGCCAGCAGCCAAGAGGGACAGGGTCACAATGAGCAGTTCTTC
.	16	TRBD1	TRBV4-3	TRBJ2-7	CASSLSGQGGPYEQYF	TGCGCCAGCAGCCTTTCCGGACAGGGGGGCCCCTACGAGCAGTACTTC
.	14	TRBD1	TRBV27	TRBJ1-2	CASSRDSFNYGYTF	TGTGCCAGCAGTAGGGACAGCTTTAACTATGGCTACACCTTC
.	13	TRBD1	TRBV6-5	TRBJ2-3	CATGTGDTDTQYF	TGTGCCACCGGGACAGGGGACACAGATACGCAGTATTTT
.	15	TRBD1	TRBV19	TRBJ2-7	CASSITQGAAHEQYF	TGTGCCAGTAGTATAACTCAGGGGGCGGCCCACGAGCAGTACTTC
.	12	.	TRBV7-9	TRBJ1-2	CASSKGGGGYTF	TGTGCCAGCAGCAAAGGCGGTGGAGGCTACACCTTC
.	18	.	TRBV24-1	TRBJ2-1	CATSERFGRDLPHNEQFF	TGTGCCACCAGTGAAAGGTTTGGGCGGGACCTACCTCACAATGAGCAGTTCTTC
once	15	.	TRBV6-5	TRBJ1-4	CASSLATGRDEKLFF	TGTGCCAGCAGTTTAGCGACAGGACGGGATGAAAAACTGTTTTTT
.	17	.	TRBV13	TRBJ2-1	CASSPTHIRDFYNEQFF	TGTGCCAGCAGCCCAACTCATATCCGGGACTTCTACAATGAGCAGTTCTTC
.	16	TRBD1	TRBV5-4	TRBJ2-3	CASSGGQGKFTDTQYF	TGTGCCAGCAGCGGGGGACAGGGAAAGTTTACAGATACGCAGTATTTT
.	15	TRBD2	TRBV7-2	TRBJ2-1	CASSLAGGPYNEQFF	TGTGCCAGCAGCTTAGCGGGAGGGCCCTACAATGAGCAGTTCTTC
.	15	TRBD2	TRBV28	TRBJ2-1	CASSFRTSRGNEQFF	TGTGCCAGCAGTTTTAGGACTAGCAGGGGCAATGAGCAGTTCTTC
few	13	.	TRBV18	TRBJ1-4	CANSMRENEKLFF	TGTGCCAACTCGATGAGGGAAAATGAAAAACTGTTTTTT
.	17	.	TRBV28	TRBJ2-5	CASNSIELGATQETQYF	TGTGCCAGCAACTCGATCGAGCTTGGGGCCACACAAGAGACCCAGTACTTC
.	15	.	TRBV6-5	TRBJ2-1	CASRPAGRPYNEQFF	TGTGCCAGCAGACCAGCCGGGAGACCCTACAATGAGCAGTTCTTC
.	13	.	TRBV27	TRBJ1-2	CASSPTYNYGYTF	TGTGCCAGCAGTCCCACCTATAACTATGGCTACACCTTC
.	15	.	TRBV18	TRBJ2-5	CASSPAGAAGETQYF	TGTGCCAGCTCACCGGCGGGGGCAGCCGGAGAGACCCAGTACTTC
.	14	TRBD2	TRBV6-2/TRBV6-3	TRBJ2-7	CASSGLAGAYEQYF	TGTGCCAGCAGTGGCCTAGCGGGGGCCTACGAGCAGTACTTC
.	15	TRBD1	TRBV5-4	TRBJ2-2	CASSSGTGNTGELFF	TGTGCCAGCAGCTCCGGGACAGGGAACACCGGGGAGCTGTTTTTT
.	11	.	TRBV28	TRBJ2-7	CASIGPSEQYF	TGTGCCAGCATTGGCCCGTCCGAGCAGTACTTC
few	15	TRBD2	TRBV6-4	TRBJ2-3	CASSESAGGTDTQYF	TGTGCCAGCAGTGAATCAGCGGGAGGAACAGATACGCAGTATTTT
.	14	.	TRBV10-3	TRBJ2-7	CAISGGQGHYEQYF	TGTGCCATCAGTGGGGGGCAGGGGCACTACGAGCAGTACTTC
.	16	.	TRBV19	TRBJ2-1	CASMDYRARGHNEQFF	TGTGCCAGTATGGATTACAGGGCTCGGGGCCACAATGAGCAGTTCTTC
.	18	TRBD2	TRBV19	TRBJ2-1	CASTVYGGRAISYNEQFF	TGTGCCAGTACAGTCTACGGCGGGAGGGCCATCTCCTACAATGAGCAGTTCTTC
.	14	TRBD2	TRBV19	TRBJ2-1	CASSTSGSDDEQFF	TGTGCCAGTTCTACTAGCGGGAGCGACGATGAGCAGTTCTTC
.	11	.	TRBV19	TRBJ1-1	CASSMASEAFF	TGTGCCAGTAGTATGGCTAGTGAAGCTTTCTTT
.	14	TRBD2	TRBV30	TRBJ2-3	CAWSSGGPLDTQYF	TGTGCCTGGAGTTCGGGAGGGCCGTTAGATACGCAGTATTTT
.	15	.	TRBV6-5	TRBJ2-2	CASSYGGRNTGELFF	TGTGCCAGCAGTTACGGCGGAAGAAACACCGGGGAGCTGTTTTTT
.	14	TRBD1	TRBV28	TRBJ1-2	CASSLGQGKYGYTF	TGTGCCAGCAGTTTGGGACAGGGGAAGTATGGCTACACCTTC
few	12	.	TRBV7-9	TRBJ2-7	CASTGRGNEQYF	TGTGCCAGCACCGGCCGGGGGAACGAGCAGTACTTC
.	15	TRBD2	TRBV2	TRBJ2-1	CASSALAGFGDEQFF	TGTGCCAGCAGTGCCTTAGCGGGATTTGGCGATGAGCAGTTCTTC
.	18	TRBD2	TRBV4-2	TRBJ2-2	CASSQRLAGEPGTGELFF	TGTGCCAGCAGCCAACGGCTAGCGGGGGAGCCGGGCACCGGGGAGCTGTTTTTT
.	16	TRBD2	TRBV7-8	TRBJ2-5	CASSTTRLAGKETQYF	TGTGCCAGCAGCACGACCCGACTAGCGGGAAAAGAGACCCAGTACTTC
.	15	TRBD1	TRBV5-1	TRBJ1-4	CASSREPGGDEKLFF	TGCGCCAGCAGCCGAGAACCAGGGGGAGATGAAAAACTGTTTTTT
few	16	.	TRBV28	TRBJ2-4	CASSSILHLAKNIQYF	TGTGCCAGCAGTTCGATATTACACCTAGCCAAAAACATTCAGTACTTC
few	14	TRBD1	TRBV9	TRBJ2-7	CASSAGTGVYEQYF	TGTGCCAGCAGTGCAGGGACAGGGGTCTACGAGCAGTACTTC
.	15	TRBD1	TRBV6-6	TRBJ1-2	CASSLGQGYNYGYTF	TGTGCCAGCAGCCTTGGACAGGGATATAACTATGGCTACACCTTC
.	12	.	TRBV28	TRBJ2-7	CASSLIGGEQYF	TGTGCCAGCAGTTTAATAGGGGGCGAGCAGTACTTC
.	15	.	TRBV19	TRBJ1-6	CASSDSGILNSPLHF	TGTGCCAGTAGTGACTCAGGGATTTTAAATTCACCCCTCCACTTT
.	14	.	TRBV6-1	TRBJ2-2	CASSEGGDTGELFF	TGTGCCAGCAGTGAAGGGGGGGACACCGGGGAGCTGTTTTTT
.	14	.	TRBV5-1	TRBJ1-2	CASSPGGGTYGYTF	TGCGCCAGCAGCCCCGGGGGGGGGACCTATGGCTACACCTTC
.	16	TRBD1	TRBV19	TRBJ2-3	CASSTQGQINTDTQYF	TGTGCCAGTAGCACCCAGGGACAGATAAACACAGATACGCAGTATTTT
.	18	TRBD2	TRBV7-9	TRBJ2-1	CASSPPWTSGRVMGEQFF	TGTGCCAGCAGCCCCCCTTGGACTAGCGGGAGAGTTATGGGTGAGCAGTTCTTC
.	11	.	TRBV12-3/TRBV12-4	TRBJ1-4	CASSLSGKLFF	TGTGCCAGCAGTTTGTCGGGAAAACTGTTTTTT
.	14	TRBD2	TRBV5-1	TRBJ2-7	CASSLAGGVYEQYF	TGCGCCAGCAGCTTGGCGGGAGGGGTCTACGAGCAGTACTTC
.	12	TRBD1	TRBV24-1	TRBJ2-7	CATFDRGNEQYF	TGTGCCACCTTTGACAGGGGTAACGAGCAGTACTTC
.	16	.	TRBV28	TRBJ1-3	CASSPHGGTSGNTIYF	TGTGCCAGCAGTCCCCACGGAGGGACTAGCGGAAACACCATATATTTT
.	11	.	TRBV11-2	TRBJ2-5	CASSYGETQYF	TGTGCCAGCAGCTACGGAGAGACCCAGTACTTC
.	11	.	TRBV30	TRBJ2-1	CAWSVVYEQFF	TGTGCCTGGAGTGTCGTGTATGAGCAGTTCTTC
.	15	TRBD2	TRBV7-2	TRBJ2-1	CASSHSGSSYNEQFF	TGTGCCAGCAGTCATAGCGGGAGCTCCTACAATGAGCAGTTCTTC
few	14	TRBD1	TRBV28	TRBJ1-1	CASNQRTGGVRAFF	TGTGCCAGCAACCAACGGACAGGGGGCGTCAGAGCTTTCTTT
few	12	.	TRBV28	TRBJ2-7	CASSSLGGEQYF	TGTGCCAGCAGTTCCCTGGGGGGCGAGCAGTACTTC